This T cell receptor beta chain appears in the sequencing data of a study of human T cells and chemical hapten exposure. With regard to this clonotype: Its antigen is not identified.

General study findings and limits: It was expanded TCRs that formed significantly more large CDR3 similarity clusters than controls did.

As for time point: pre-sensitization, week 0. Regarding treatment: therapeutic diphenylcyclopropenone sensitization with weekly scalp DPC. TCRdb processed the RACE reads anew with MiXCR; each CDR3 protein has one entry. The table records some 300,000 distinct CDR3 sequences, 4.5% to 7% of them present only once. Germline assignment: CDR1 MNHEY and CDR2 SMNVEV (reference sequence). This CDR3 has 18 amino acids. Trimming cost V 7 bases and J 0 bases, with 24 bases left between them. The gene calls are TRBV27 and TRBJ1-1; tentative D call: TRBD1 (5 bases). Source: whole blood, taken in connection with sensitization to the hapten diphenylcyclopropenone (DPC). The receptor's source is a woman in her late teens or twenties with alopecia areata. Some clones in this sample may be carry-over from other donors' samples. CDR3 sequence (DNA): TGTGCCAGCATTCCCAACTTCGGGACGGAAGACATGAACACTGAAGCTTTCTTT. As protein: CASIPNFGTEDMNTEAFF.